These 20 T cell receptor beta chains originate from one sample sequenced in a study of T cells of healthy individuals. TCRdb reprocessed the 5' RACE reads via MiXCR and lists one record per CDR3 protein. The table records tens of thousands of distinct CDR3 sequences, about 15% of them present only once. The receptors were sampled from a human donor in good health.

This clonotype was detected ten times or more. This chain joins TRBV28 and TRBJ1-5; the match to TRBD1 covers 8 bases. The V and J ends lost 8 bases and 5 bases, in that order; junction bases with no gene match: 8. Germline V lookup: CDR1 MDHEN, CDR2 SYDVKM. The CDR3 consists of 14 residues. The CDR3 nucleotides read TGTGCCAGCCTCGGACAGGGAGCATATCAGCCCCAGCATTTT. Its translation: CASLGQGAYQPQHF.

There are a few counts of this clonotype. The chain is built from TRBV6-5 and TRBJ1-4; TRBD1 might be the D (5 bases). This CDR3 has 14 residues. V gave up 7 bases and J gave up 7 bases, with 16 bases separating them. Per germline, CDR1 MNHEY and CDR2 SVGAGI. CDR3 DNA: TGTGCCAGCACCGACGGGACCAGACGTGAAAAACTGTTTTTT. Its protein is CASTDGTRREKLFF.

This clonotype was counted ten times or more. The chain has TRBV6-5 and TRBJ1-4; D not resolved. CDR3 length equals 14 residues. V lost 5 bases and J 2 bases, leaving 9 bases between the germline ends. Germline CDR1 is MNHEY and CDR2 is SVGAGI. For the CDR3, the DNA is TGTGCCAGCAGTCTAAGTGCCACTAATGAAAAACTGTTTTTT. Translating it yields CASSLSATNEKLFF.

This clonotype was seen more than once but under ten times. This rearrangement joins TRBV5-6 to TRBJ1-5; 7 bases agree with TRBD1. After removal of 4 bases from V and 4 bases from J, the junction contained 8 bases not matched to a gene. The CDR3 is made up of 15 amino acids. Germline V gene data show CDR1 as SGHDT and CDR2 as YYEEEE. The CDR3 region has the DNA TGTGCCAGCAGCCCCTGGACAGGAAAAAATCAGCCCCAGCATTTT. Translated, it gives CASSPWTGKNQPQHF.

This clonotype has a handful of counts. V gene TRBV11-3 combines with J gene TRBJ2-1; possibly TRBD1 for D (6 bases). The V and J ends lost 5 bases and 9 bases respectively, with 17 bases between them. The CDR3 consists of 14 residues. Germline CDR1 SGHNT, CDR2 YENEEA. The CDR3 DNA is TGTGCCAGCAGCCAGAACAGGGCCTCGAGTGAGCAGTTCTTC. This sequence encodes CASSQNRASSEQFF.

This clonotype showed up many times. CDR3 DNA sequence: TGTGCCAGCAGCCAAGGCCCGGGAGGGGATACGCAGTATTTT. This gives the protein CASSQGPGGDTQYF. This chain links TRBV3-1 with TRBJ2-3; 8 nucleotides agree with TRBD2. The V gene end was trimmed by 1 base and the J gene end by 6 bases; junction bases not matched to a gene: 3. The CDR3 is made up of 14 amino acids. Germline loops: CDR1 LGHDT, CDR2 YNNKEL (reference sequence).

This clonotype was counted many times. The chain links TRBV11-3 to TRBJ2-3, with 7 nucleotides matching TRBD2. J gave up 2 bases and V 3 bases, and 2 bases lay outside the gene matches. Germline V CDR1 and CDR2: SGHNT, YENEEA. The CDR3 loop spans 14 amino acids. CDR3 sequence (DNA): TGTGCCAGCAGCTTGGCGGGGGTCACAGATACGCAGTATTTT. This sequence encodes CASSLAGVTDTQYF.

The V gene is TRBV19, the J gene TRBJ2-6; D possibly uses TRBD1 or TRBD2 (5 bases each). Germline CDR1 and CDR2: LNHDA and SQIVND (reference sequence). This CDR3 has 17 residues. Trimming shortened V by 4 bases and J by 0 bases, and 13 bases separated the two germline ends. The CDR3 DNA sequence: TGTGCCAGTAGTACGGGGACGGGATACTCTGGGGCCAACGTCCTGACTTTC. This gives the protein CASSTGTGYSGANVLTF.

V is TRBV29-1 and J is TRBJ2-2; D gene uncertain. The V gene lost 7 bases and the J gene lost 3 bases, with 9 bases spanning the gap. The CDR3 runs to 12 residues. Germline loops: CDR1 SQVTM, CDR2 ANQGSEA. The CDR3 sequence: CSALGYTGELFF. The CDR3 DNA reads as TGCAGCGCTTTAGGGTACACCGGGGAGCTGTTTTTT.

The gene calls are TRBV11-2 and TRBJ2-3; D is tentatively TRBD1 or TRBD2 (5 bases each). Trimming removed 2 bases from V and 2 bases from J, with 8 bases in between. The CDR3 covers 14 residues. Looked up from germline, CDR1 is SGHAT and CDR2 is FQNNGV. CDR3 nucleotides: TGTGCCAGCAGCTTACGGGACGACACAGATACGCAGTATTTT. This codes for CASSLRDDTDTQYF.

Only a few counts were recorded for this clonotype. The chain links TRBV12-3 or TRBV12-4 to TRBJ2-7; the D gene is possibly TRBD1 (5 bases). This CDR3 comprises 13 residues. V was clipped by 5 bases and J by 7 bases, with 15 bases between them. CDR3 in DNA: TGTGCCAGCAGTCCCCCGACAGAGTCAGAGCAGTACTTC. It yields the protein CASSPPTESEQYF.

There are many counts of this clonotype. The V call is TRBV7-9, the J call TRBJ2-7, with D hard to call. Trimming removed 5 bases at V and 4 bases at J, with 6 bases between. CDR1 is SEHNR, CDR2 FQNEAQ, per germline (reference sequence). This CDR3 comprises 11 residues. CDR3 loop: CASSNLYEQYF. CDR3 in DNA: TGTGCCAGCAGCAATTTGTACGAGCAGTACTTC.

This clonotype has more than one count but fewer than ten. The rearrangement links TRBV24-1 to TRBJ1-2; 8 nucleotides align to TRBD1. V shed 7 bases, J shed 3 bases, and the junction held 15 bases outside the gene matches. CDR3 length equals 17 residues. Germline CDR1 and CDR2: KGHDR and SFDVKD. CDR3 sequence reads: CATSFNFRGLFHYGYTF. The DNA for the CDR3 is TGTGCCACCAGCTTCAACTTCAGGGGGCTTTTCCACTATGGCTACACCTTC.

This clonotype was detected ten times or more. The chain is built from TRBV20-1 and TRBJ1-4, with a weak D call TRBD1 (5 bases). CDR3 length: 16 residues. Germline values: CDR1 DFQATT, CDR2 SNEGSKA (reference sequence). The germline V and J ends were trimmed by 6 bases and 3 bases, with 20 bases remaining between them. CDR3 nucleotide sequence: TGCAGTGCCCGAGCCTCTTCCGGGACGGCTAATGAAAAACTGTTTTTT. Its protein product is CSARASSGTANEKLFF.

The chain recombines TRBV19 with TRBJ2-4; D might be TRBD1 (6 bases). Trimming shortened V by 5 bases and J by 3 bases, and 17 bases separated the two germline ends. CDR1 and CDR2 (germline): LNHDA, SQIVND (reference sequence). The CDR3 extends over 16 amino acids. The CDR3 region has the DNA TGTGCCAGTAGTCCCGAGGGGGATCCGGGCAAAAACATTCAGTACTTC. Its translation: CASSPEGDPGKNIQYF.

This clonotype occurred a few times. The CDR3 nucleotides read TGCGCCAGCAGCCAAGAGCACAGATTCACAGATACGCAGTATTTT. Amino acid sequence: CASSQEHRFTDTQYF. The gene calls are TRBV4-1 and TRBJ2-3; D gene uncertain. Trimming removed 0 bases at V and 2 bases at J, with 9 bases between. The CDR3 runs 15 residues. Germline V gene data show CDR1 as MGHRA and CDR2 as YSYEKL.

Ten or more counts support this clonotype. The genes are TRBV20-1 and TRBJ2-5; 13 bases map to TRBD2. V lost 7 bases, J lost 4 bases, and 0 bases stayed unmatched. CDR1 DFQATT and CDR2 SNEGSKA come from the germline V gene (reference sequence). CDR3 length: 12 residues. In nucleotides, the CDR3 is TGCAGTGGACTAGCGGGGGGAGAGACCCAGTACTTC. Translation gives CSGLAGGETQYF.

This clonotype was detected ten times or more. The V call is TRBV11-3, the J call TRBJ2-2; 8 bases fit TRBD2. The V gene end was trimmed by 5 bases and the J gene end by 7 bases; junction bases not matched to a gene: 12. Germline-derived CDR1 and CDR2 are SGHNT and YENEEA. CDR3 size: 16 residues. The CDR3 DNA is TGTGCCAGCAGCCCCTACGGGGGGGGCGCGGACGGGGAGCTGTTTTTT. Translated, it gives CASSPYGGGADGELFF.

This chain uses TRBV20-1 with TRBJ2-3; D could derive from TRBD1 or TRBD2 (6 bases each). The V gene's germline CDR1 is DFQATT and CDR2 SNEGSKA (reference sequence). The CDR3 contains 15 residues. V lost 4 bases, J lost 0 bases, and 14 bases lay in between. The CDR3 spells CSANPGGPSTDTQYF. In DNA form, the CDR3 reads TGCAGTGCTAACCCCGGGGGCCCTAGCACAGATACGCAGTATTTT.

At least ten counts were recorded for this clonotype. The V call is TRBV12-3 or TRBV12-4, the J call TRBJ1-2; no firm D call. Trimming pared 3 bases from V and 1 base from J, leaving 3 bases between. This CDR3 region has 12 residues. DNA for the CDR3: TGTGCCAGCAGTTTGAGTAACTATGGCTACACCTTC. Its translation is CASSLSNYGYTF.